This entry features one TCR beta chain sequence. The antigen it recognizes is unknown. The record has no base qualities; no much larger clone is one base away. This specimen belongs to a study of cytomegalovirus exposure and HLA in healthy donors (dated by TCRdb to 2015 to 2018). About the study as a whole: According to a later analysis, one platform produced both the 100 to 150 validation repertoires and the 720 or so repertoires of the first cohort. Besides the first cohort of 550 to 750 subjects, a separate validation cohort made up of 120 different subjects was used. High-throughput TCR immunosequencing, statistical association of individual TCRs with disease status, and machine learning were combined to predict cytomegalovirus infection status. The aim of the study was to test whether cataloging public T cell receptors could identify signatures of past pathogen exposure.

Deletion took 6 bases off V and 0 bases off J, with a span of 13 bases between the germline ends. The CDR3, cysteine through phenylalanine, is 15 amino acids long. The sequence is cut down to CDR3 DNA, 45 bases in frame from base 1. The germline V gene (reference sequence) yields MNHEY for CDR1 and SMNVEV for CDR2. Here is what the overall study found, with its caveats: In the study, 164 TCR beta chains were listed as associated with cytomegalovirus. While some public TCRs were present in many individuals, most TCR sequences turned up only very rarely across donors. A later analysis lacked HLA typing for the validation cohort, so it scored co-occurrence in that cohort across all 110 or so repertoires. In a later analysis, TCRs clustered in the first cohort were found to also tend to co-occur in the 110 or so validation repertoires, with 94% of cluster scores above 0. Cytomegalovirus status was reported to be diagnosed by the classifier with high specificity and sensitivity in both the original and validation cohorts. The authors suggested that the approach could potentially be extended to other disease states and immunological phenotypes. A few of the identified cytomegalovirus-associated TCR beta chains were confirmed in vitro to be specific for cytomegalovirus antigens.

Libraries were constructed by the immunoSEQ multiplex PCR assay. Regarding the original processing steps: A statistical classification framework was developed to diagnose cytomegalovirus status using the catalog of TCR beta chain sequences. Entries here come from immuneACCESS through TCRdb and include only in-frame sequences with V and J called. Some clones fail to appear in such tables; in the studies checked, an unresolved V gene covers under half of the shortfall, and the cause of the remainder is unknown. V and J calls plus clone size are reproduced from that table; the DNA served to infer D and trimming. Present in this sample are some 150,000 clones, 70% to 90% of which were seen just once. The ten largest make up more than 2.5% of the sample. The donors were included in the validation cohort of 100 to 150 subjects, a group kept apart from the approximately 670-subject first cohort.

The chain links TRBV27 with TRBJ2-3, with TRBD1 perhaps the D gene, on 5 matching bases. The specimen sequenced was PBMCs. This clonotype was sampled from a woman aged 18-30 years in good health and CMV-seropositive. The DNA is as follows: TGTGCCAGCAGCCTAGGGGTCGACAGCACAGATACGCAGTATTTT. This encodes CASSLGVDSTDTQYF.